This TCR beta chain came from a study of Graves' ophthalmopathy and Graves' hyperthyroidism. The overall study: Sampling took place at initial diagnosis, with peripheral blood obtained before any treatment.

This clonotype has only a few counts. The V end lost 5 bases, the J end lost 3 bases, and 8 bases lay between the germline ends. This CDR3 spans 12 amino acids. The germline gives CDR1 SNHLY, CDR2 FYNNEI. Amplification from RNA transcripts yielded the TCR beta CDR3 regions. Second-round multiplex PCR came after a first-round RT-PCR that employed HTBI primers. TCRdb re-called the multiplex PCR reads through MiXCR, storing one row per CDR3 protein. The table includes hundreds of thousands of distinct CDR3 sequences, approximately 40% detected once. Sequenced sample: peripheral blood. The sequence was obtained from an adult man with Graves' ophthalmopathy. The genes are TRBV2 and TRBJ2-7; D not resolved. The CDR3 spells CASSLNNYEQYF. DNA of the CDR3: TGTGCCAGCAGTTTAAACAACTACGAGCAGTACTTC. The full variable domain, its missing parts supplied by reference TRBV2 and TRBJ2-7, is EPEVTQTPSHQVTQMGQEVILRCVPISNHLYFYWYRQILGQKVEFLVSFYNNEISEKSEIFDDQFSVERPDGSNFTLKIRSTKLEDSAMYFCASSLNNYEQYFGPGTRLTVT.